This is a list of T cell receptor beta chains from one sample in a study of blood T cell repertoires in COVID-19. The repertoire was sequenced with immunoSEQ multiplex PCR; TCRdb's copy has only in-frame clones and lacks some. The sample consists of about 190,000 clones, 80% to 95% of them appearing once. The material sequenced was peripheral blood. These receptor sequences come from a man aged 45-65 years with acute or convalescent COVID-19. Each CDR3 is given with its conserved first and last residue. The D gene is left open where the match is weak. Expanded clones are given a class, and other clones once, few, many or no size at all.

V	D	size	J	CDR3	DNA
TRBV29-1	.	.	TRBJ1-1	CSVQGFRTEAFF	TGCAGCGTGCAGGGCTTTCGCACTGAAGCTTTCTTT
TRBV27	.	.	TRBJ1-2	CASRSQGMGGYTF	TGTGCCAGCCGAAGTCAGGGTATGGGTGGCTACACCTTC
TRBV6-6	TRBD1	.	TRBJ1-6	CATRGGGTSPLHF	TGTGCCACCCGAGGAGGGGGCACGTCACCCCTCCACTTT
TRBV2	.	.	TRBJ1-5	CASSPMGGLGQPQHF	TGTGCCAGCAGCCCGATGGGGGGGCTAGGTCAGCCCCAGCATTTT
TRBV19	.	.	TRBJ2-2	CASSITGLLTGELFF	TGTGCCAGTAGTATAACCGGACTACTAACCGGGGAGCTGTTTTTT
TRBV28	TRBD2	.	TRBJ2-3	CASTKAGGLKYF	TGTGCCAGCACCAAGGCGGGGGGGCTAAAGTATTTT
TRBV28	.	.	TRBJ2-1	CASSPAGNEQFF	TGTGCCAGCAGTCCCGCCGGCAATGAGCAGTTCTTC
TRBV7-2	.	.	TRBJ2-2	CASSLGGSTGELFF	TGTGCCAGCAGCTTAGGAGGGTCTACCGGGGAGCTGTTTTTT
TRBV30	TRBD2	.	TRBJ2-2	CAWTRRLAGGLNTGELFF	TGTGCCTGGACAAGGCGGCTAGCGGGAGGTCTGAACACCGGGGAGCTGTTTTTT
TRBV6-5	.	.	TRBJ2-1	CASSYSNGVLEQFF	TGTGCCAGCAGTTACTCGAACGGGGTTCTTGAGCAGTTCTTC
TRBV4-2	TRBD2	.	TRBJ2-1	CASSQDTLAGAYNEQFF	TGTGCCAGCAGCCAAGATACCCTAGCGGGGGCGTACAATGAGCAGTTCTTC
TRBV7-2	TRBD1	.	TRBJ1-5	CASSSGGQPQHF	TGTGCCAGCAGCTCAGGGGGTCAGCCCCAGCATTTT
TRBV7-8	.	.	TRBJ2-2	CASRAGNGELFF	TGTGCCAGCAGAGCGGGTAACGGGGAGCTGTTTTTT
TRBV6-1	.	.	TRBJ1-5	CASSEMWTDWPQHF	TGTGCCAGCAGTGAAATGTGGACGGACTGGCCCCAGCATTTT
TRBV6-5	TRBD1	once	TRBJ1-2	CASSNRDRGYGYTF	TGTGCCAGCAGTAACCGGGACAGGGGCTATGGCTACACCTTC
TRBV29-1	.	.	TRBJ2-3	CSVGGESTDTQYF	TGCAGCGTTGGCGGGGAGAGCACAGATACGCAGTATTTT
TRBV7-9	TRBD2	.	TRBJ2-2	CASRTGLANTGELFF	TGTGCCAGCAGAACAGGACTAGCGAACACCGGGGAGCTGTTTTTT
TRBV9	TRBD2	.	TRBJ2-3	CASSEESGGASGTQYF	TGTGCCAGCAGCGAGGAAAGCGGGGGTGCGTCAGGGACGCAGTATTTT
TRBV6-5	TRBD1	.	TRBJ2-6	CASSPGGSGANVLTF	TGTGCCAGCAGTCCAGGGGGCTCTGGGGCCAACGTCCTGACTTTC
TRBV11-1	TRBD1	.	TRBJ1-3	CASSHGTDQGNTIYF	TGTGCCAGCAGCCACGGGACAGACCAAGGAAACACCATATATTTT
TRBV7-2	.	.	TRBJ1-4	CASSLNRVEEKLFF	TGTGCCAGCAGCTTAAACAGGGTTGAGGAAAAACTGTTTTTT
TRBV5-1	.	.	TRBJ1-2	CASSLVGRAGGYTF	TGCGCCAGCAGCTTGGTAGGCAGGGCAGGAGGCTACACCTTC
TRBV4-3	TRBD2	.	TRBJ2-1	CASSQGGEGNEQFF	TGCGCCAGCAGCCAAGGGGGGGAGGGCAATGAGCAGTTCTTC
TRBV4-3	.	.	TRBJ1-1	CASSEDRPLNTEAFF	TGCGCCAGCAGCGAGGACAGACCCTTGAACACTGAAGCTTTCTTT
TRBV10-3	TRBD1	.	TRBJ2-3	CAISRTGGTDTQYF	TGTGCCATCAGTCGGACAGGGGGCACAGATACGCAGTATTTT
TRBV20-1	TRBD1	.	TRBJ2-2	CSASLRGQIGELFF	TGCAGTGCTAGTCTCAGGGGGCAGATCGGGGAGCTGTTTTTT
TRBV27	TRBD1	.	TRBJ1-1	CASCDRGRGCTEAFF	TGTGCCAGCTGCGACAGGGGGCGGGGGTGCACTGAAGCTTTCTTT
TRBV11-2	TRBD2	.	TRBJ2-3	CASSSLAGGPSSTDTQYF	TGTGCCAGCAGCTCGCTGGCGGGAGGGCCGTCTAGCACAGATACGCAGTATTTT
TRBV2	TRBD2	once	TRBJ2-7	CASRERTSAYEQYF	TGTGCCAGCAGGGAGCGTACTAGCGCCTACGAGCAGTACTTC